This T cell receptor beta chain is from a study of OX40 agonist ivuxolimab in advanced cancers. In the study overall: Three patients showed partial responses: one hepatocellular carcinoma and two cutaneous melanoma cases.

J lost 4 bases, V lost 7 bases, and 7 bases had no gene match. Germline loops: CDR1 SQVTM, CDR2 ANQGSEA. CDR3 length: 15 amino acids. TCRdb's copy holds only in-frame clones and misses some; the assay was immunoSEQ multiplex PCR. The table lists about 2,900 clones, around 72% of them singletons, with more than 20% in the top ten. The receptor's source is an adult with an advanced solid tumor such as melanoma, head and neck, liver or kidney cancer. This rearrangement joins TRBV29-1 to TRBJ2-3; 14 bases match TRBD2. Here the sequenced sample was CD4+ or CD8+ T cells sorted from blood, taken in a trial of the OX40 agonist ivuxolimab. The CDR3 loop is CSADGLAGGADTQYF. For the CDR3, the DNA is TGCAGCGCCGACGGACTAGCGGGGGGAGCAGATACGCAGTATTTT.